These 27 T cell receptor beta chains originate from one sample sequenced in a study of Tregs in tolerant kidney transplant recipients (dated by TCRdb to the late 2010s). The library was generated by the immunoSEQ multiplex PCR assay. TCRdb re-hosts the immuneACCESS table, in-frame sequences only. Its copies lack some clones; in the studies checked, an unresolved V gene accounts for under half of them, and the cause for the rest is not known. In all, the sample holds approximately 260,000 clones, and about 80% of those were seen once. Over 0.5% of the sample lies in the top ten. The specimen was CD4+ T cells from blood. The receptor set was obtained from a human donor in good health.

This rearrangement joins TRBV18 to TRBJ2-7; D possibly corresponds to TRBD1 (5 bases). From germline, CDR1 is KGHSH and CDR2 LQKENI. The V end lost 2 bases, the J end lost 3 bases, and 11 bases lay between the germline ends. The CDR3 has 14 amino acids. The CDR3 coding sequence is TGTGCCAGCTCACCAGCCCCAGGGAACTACGAGCAGTACTTC. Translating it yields CASSPAPGNYEQYF.

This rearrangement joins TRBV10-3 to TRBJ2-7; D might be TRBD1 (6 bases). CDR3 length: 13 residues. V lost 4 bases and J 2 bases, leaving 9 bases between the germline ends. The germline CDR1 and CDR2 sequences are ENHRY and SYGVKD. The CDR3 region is CAISGDTPYEQYF. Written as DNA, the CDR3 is TGTGCCATCAGTGGGGACACCCCCTACGAGCAGTACTTC.

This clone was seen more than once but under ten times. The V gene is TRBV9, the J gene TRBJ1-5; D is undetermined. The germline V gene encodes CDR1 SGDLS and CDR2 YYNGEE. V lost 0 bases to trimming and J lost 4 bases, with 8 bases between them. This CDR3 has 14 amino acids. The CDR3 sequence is CASSVGLPNQPQHF. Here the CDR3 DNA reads TGTGCCAGCAGCGTAGGCCTCCCGAATCAGCCCCAGCATTTT.

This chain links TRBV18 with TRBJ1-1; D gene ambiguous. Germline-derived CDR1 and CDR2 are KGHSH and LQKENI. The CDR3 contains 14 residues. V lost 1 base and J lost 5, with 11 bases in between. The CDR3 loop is CASSPLNQRTEAFF. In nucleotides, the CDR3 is TGTGCCAGCTCACCACTAAATCAGAGAACTGAAGCTTTCTTT.

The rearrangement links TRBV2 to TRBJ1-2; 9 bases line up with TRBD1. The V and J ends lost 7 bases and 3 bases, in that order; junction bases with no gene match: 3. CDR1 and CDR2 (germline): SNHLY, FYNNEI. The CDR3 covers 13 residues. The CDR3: CASNRGRDYGYTF. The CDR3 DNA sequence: TGTGCCAGCAACAGGGGGCGGGACTATGGCTACACCTTC.

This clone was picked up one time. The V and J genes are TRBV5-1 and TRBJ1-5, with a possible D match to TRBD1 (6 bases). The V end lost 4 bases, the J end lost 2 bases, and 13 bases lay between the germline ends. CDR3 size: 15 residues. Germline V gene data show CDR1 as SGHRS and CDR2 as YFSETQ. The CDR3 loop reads CASSLGGLGNQPQHF. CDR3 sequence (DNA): TGCGCCAGCAGCCTGGGGGGGCTGGGCAATCAGCCCCAGCATTTT.

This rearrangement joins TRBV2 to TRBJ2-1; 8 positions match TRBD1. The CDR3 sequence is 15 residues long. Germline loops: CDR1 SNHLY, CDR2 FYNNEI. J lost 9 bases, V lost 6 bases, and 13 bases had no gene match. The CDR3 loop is CASSADRARLGEQFF. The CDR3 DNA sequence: TGTGCCAGCAGCGCGGACAGGGCTCGTCTCGGTGAGCAGTTCTTC.

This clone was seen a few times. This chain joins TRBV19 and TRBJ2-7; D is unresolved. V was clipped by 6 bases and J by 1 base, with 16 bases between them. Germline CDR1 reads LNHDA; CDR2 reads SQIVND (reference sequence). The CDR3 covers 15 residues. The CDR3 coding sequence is TGTGCCAGTAGGGGCTGGTCAGCAGATTCCTACGAGCAGTACTTC. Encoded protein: CASRGWSADSYEQYF.

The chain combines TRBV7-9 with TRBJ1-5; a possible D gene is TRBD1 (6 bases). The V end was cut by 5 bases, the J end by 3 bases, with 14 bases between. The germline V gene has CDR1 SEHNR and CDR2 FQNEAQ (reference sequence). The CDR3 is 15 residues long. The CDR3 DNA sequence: TGTGCCAGCAGCGAGGGGGGTCAGGTCAATCAGCCCCAGCATTTT. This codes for CASSEGGQVNQPQHF.

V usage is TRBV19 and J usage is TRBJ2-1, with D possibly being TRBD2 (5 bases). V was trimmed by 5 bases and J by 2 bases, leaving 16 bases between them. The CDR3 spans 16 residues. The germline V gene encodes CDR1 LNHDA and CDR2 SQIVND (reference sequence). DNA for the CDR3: TGTGCCAGTAGTCTGACGGGCGGAGGCGCCTACAATGAGCAGTTCTTC. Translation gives CASSLTGGGAYNEQFF.

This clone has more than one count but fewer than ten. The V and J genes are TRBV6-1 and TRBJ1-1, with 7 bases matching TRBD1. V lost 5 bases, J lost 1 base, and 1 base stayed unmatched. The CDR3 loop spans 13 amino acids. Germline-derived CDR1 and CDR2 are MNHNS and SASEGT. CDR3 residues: CASSRQGNTEAFF. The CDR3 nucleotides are TGTGCCAGCAGTCGACAGGGGAACACTGAAGCTTTCTTT.

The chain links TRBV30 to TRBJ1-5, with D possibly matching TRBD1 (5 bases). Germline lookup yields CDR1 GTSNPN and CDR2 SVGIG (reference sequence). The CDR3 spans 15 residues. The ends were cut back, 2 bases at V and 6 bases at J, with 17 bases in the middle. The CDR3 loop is CAWSRHVGVGQPQHF. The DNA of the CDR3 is TGTGCCTGGAGTCGGCACGTGGGGGTAGGTCAGCCCCAGCATTTT. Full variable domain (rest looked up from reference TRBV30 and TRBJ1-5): SQTIHQWPATLVQPVGSPLSLECTVEGTSNPNLYWYRQAAGRGLQLLFYSVGIGQISSEVPQNLSASRPQDRQFILSSKKLLLSDSGFYLCAWSRHVGVGQPQHFGDGTRLSIL.

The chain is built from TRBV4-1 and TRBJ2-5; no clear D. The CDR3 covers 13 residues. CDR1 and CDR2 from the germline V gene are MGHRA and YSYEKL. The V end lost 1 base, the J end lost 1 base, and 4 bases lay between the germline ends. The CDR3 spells CASSQASQETQYF. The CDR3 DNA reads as TGCGCCAGCAGCCAAGCATCCCAAGAGACCCAGTACTTC.

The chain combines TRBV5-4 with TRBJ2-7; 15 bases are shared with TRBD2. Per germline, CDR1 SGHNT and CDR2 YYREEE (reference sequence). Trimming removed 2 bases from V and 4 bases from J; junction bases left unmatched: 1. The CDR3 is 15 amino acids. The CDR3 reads CASSFGTSGGYEQYF. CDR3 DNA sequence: TGTGCCAGCAGCTTCGGGACTAGCGGGGGGTACGAGCAGTACTTC.

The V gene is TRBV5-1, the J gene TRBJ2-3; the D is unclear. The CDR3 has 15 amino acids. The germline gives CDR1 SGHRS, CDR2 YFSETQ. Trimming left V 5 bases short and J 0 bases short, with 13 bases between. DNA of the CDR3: TGCGCCAGCAGTCCCGACCCCTCTAGCACAGATACGCAGTATTTT. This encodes CASSPDPSSTDTQYF. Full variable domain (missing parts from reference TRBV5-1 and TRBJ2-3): KAGVTQTPRYLIKTRGQQVTLSCSPISGHRSVSWYQQTPGQGLQFLFEYFSETQRNKGNFPGRFSGRQFSNSRSEMNVSTLELGDSALYLCASSPDPSSTDTQYFGPGTRLTVL.

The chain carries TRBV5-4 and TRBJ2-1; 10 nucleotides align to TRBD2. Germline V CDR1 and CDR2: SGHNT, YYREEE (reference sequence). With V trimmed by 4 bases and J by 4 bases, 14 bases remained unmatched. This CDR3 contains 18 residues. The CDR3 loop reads CASSPSSGRASGYNEQFF. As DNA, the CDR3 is TGTGCCAGCAGCCCCTCAAGCGGGAGGGCCTCGGGGTACAATGAGCAGTTCTTC.

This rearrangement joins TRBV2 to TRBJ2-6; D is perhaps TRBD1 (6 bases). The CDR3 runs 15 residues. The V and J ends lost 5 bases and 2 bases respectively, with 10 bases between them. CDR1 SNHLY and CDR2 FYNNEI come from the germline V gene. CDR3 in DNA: TGTGCCAGCAGTCCAGGGGATACTGGGGCCAACGTCCTGACTTTC. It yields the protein CASSPGDTGANVLTF.

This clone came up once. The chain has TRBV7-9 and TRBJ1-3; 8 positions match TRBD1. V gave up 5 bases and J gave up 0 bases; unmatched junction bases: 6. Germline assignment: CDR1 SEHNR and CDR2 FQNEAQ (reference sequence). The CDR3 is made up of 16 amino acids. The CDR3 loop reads CASSRTGGGSGNTIYF. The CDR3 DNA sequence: TGTGCCAGCAGCCGCACAGGGGGTGGCTCTGGAAACACCATATATTTT.

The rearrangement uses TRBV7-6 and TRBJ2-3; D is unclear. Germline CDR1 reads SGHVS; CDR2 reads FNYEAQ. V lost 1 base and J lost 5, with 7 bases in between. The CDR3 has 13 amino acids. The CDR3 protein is CASSLVRKDTQYF. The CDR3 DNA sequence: TGTGCCAGCAGCTTAGTCAGAAAAGATACGCAGTATTTT.

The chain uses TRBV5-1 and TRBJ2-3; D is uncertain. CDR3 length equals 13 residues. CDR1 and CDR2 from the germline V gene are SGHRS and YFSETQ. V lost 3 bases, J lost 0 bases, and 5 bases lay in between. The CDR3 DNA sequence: TGCGCCAGCAGCTATACCAGCACAGATACGCAGTATTTT. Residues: CASSYTSTDTQYF. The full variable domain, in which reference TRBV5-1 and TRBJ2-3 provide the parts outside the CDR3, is KAGVTQTPRYLIKTRGQQVTLSCSPISGHRSVSWYQQTPGQGLQFLFEYFSETQRNKGNFPGRFSGRQFSNSRSEMNVSTLELGDSALYLCASSYTSTDTQYFGPGTRLTVL.

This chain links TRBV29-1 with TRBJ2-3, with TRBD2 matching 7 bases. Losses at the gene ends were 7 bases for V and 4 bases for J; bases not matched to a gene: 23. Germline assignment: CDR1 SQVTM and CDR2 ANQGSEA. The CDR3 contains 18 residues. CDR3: CSGYRRDFRVGRSDTQYF. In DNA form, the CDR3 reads TGCAGCGGGTATCGCCGGGATTTTCGGGTCGGGAGGTCAGATACGCAGTATTTT.

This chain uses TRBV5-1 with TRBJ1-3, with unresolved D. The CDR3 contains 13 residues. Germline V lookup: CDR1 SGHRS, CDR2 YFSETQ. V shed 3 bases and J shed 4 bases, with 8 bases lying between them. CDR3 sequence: CASSSDAGNTIYF. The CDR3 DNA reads TGCGCCAGCAGCTCAGACGCCGGAAACACCATATATTTT.

CDR3 DNA sequence: TGTGCCAGTAGACCGGCAGCTAGCACAGATACGCAGTATTTT. Protein sequence: CASRPAASTDTQYF. This chain joins TRBV19 and TRBJ2-3; D call uncertain. With 6 bases removed from V and 0 bases from J, the gap between germline ends came to 10 bases. The germline gives CDR1 LNHDA, CDR2 SQIVND (reference sequence). This CDR3 has 14 residues.

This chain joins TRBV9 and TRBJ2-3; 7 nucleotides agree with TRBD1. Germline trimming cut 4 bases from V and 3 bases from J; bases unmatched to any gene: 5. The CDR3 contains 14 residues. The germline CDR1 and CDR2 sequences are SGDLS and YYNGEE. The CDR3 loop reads CASSPLQGTDTQYF. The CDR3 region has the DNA TGTGCCAGCAGCCCATTACAGGGGACAGATACGCAGTATTTT.

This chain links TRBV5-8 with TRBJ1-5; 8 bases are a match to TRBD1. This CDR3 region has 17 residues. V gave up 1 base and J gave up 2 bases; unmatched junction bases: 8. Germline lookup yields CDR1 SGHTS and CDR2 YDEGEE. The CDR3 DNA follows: TGTGCCAGCAGCTTGTGGCCGACAGGGGCGGGCAATCAGCCCCAGCATTTT. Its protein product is CASSLWPTGAGNQPQHF.

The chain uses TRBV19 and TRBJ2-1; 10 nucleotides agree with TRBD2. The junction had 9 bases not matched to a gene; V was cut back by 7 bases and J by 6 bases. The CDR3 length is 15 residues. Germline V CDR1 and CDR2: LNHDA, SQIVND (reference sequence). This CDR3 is CASTSSGGSPNEQFF. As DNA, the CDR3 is TGTGCCAGTACCTCTAGCGGGGGATCACCCAATGAGCAGTTCTTC.

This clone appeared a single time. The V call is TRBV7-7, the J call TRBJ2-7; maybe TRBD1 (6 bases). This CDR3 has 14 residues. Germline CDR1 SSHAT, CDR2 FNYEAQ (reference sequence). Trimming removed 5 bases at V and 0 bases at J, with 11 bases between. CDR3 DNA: TGTGCCAGCAGCCAGGACAGTTTCTCCTACGAGCAGTACTTC. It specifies CASSQDSFSYEQYF.